The entry below describes one T cell receptor (beta chain). What this receptor recognizes is not known. It has no much larger one-base neighbor in the sample; base qualities were not kept. This record belongs to a study of cytomegalovirus exposure and HLA in healthy donors (dated by TCRdb to about 2017). Background for the entire study: An earlier analysis of roughly 500 of the donors reported approximately 280 Gb of sequence data and approximately 120 million unique TCR beta sequences obtained from about 179 million T cells. An early release that covered approximately 600 HLA-typed donors contained approximately 300 gigabases of sequencing data and around 80 million unique TCR sequences. Of the roughly 400 genotyped donors, approximately 83% fell in the genetic ancestry cluster associated with self-reported Caucasian donors. The study aimed to test whether signatures of past pathogen exposure could be identified by cataloging public T cell receptors. The study profiled the T cell repertoires of some 610 subjects by immunosequencing and related them to cytomegalovirus serostatus. Besides the first cohort of roughly 660 subjects, a separate validation cohort made up of roughly 120 different subjects was used. To predict cytomegalovirus infection status, the study combined high-throughput TCR immunosequencing, statistical association of individual TCRs with disease status, and machine learning. A later analysis re-analyzed previously published TCR beta repertoires from hundreds of donors and added high-resolution HLA genotyping to study TCR occurrence patterns. In the later analysis, no new phenotypic data were used to find candidate immune exposures; instead, reliance was placed on TCR beta sequences and their occurrence across donors. To decide whether each TCR beta V gene segment behaved as functional or pseudogenic, an earlier analysis of several hundred of the donors relied on high-throughput TCR beta sequencing. Alongside the repertoire data, information on donor age, sex, ethnicity and CMV serostatus was compiled. A later genetic analysis used genome-wide SNP genotypes for about three fifths of the 666 donors, treating that subset as a discovery cohort. All discovery cohort repertoires had been generated on a single sequencing platform. HLA typing covered class I and class II loci at four-digit resolution. The number of donors typed differed by locus, with about 629-640 for A, B, C, DRB1 and DQB1, 522 for DQA1, under 610 for DPA1, and under 490 for DPB1. Because of strong linkage in the cohort, roughly five DR-DQ haplotypes were treated as single units for association and clustering. Among roughly 400 genotyped donors of the cohort, an average of 235,054 unique TCR beta nucleotide sequences were sequenced per donor, around a sixth of them non-productive.

Findings and caveats that apply to the study as a whole: For the cohort, immune exposure information was limited to CMV serostatus. Because the 87-base-pair reads could not distinguish some IMGT-functional V segments, including TRBV6-2 and TRBV6-3, those segments were excluded. At a false discovery rate of 0.05, a later analysis linked under 20,000 TCR beta sequences to specific HLA alleles. In a later analysis, HLA-associated TCR beta chains showed more clonal expansion and lower generation probabilities than non-associated chains that were equally common. It was suggested by the authors that the approach could potentially be generalized to other disease states and immunological phenotypes. Most TCR sequences were observed very rarely across donors, whereas some public TCRs were present in many individuals. Presence/absence analyses assumed roughly uniform sequencing depth across donors, an assumption that may not hold. A few of the identified cytomegalovirus-associated TCR beta chains were confirmed in vitro to be specific for cytomegalovirus antigens. The classifier was reported to diagnose cytomegalovirus status with high specificity and sensitivity in both the original cohort and the validation cohort. Because counts were too low, 15 or so rarely observed V segments, including chromosome 9 orphons, were excluded from the earlier analysis of 587 of the donors. A further reported finding was that TCR beta sequences accurately predicted the HLA-A and HLA-B alleles for most subjects in the first cohort. An association between a missense DCLRE1C variant and V-gene and J-gene trimming of TCR beta chains was found in a later genetic analysis and replicated in an independent cohort. According to a later analysis, parvovirus B19, influenza, CMV and Epstein-Barr virus appeared linked to several top co-occurrence clusters. An earlier analysis of approximately 540 of the donors showed that most TCR beta V segments appeared in productive rearrangements either about 87% or about 30% of the time, which broadly matched IMGT annotations. Because HLA typing was missing for some donors at each locus, association tests included only the typed subset. According to a later analysis, TCR association rates differed among HLA loci, with DRB1 alleles showing the most associated TCRs and HLA-C alleles showing the fewest. The study gave a list of 150 to 200 TCR beta chains associated with cytomegalovirus. In a later genetic analysis, fewer N-insertions in productive TCRs were reported among donors in an Asian-associated ancestry cluster than the roughly 640-donor mean. When HLA alleles, especially DR and DQ, strongly co-occurred, attributing TCR associations to individual alleles was difficult. Correlated functional status among segregating V segments might reflect linkage disequilibrium, but an unknown experimental factor could not be ruled out. In this cohort, only TCR beta chains were sequenced, and detectable features were limited by the absence of alpha or paired-chain data. According to a later analysis, most CMV-associated TCR beta chains appeared to be HLA-restricted, and the HLA associations seemed to be driven largely by CMV exposure. The sequencing pipeline was judged likely to have produced a cluster of highly shared sequence variants as a technical artifact.

Libraries were built with the immunoSEQ multiplex PCR assay. For the multiplex PCR, a mixture combining 60 forward primers for TCR Vbeta segments and 13 reverse primers for TCR Jbeta segments was used. A multiplex PCR assay on genomic DNA amplified the CDR3 region of rearranged TCR beta genes. The Illumina HiSeq System was used to sequence the amplified TCR beta libraries as 87-base-pair reads. The study's processing was this. A later analysis counted approximately 74 million unique TCR beta chains across the roughly 700 repertoires, and about 10 million of these chains were shared by at least two donors. Raw reads were error-corrected and collapsed into unique sequences by a nearest-neighbor algorithm in which closely related sequences were merged to remove PCR and sequencing errors. V, D and J gene segments were assigned by aligning CDR3 sequences to IMGT reference sequences. For a sequence to be retained, a match of at least six nucleotides was required to both a V gene segment and a J gene segment. A rearrangement was called productive if the CDR3 had no stop codons and remained in frame with V and J, and every other rearrangement was called non-productive. CDR3 was defined by IMGT convention, running from the second conserved V-encoded cysteine to the conserved J-encoded phenylalanine. The earlier analysis of about 590 of the donors excluded sequences that lacked an unambiguous match to a single V gene segment. An earlier analysis of about 600 of the donors called V segments functional above 56.7% productive rearrangements and segregating when the between-donor standard deviation exceeded 5%. A statistical classification framework was built for diagnosing cytomegalovirus status from the catalog of TCR beta chain sequences. A later analysis assigned V and J genes by comparing TCR nucleotide sequences with IMGT/GENE-DB human TR gene sequences. In a later analysis, CDR3 sequences and most-parsimonious VDJ recombination scenarios were assigned using the TCRdist pipeline. In a later analysis, each TCR beta chain was defined by its CDR3 amino acid sequence together with its V-gene family, and reads lacking a unique V-gene family were excluded. As a way to deal with suspected cross-contamination and a sequencing artifact, a later analysis dropped nearly 600 nucleotide sequences that were highly shared and had low generation probability. In a later analysis, a clonal expansion index was calculated for each public chain from normalized within-repertoire ranks of inferred template counts. In a later analysis, generation probabilities were computed using a VDJ recombination model fitted to out-of-frame rearrangements, and the results were checked against IGoR. In a later analysis, TCR-TCR, TCR-HLA and TCR-CMV co-occurrence was scored with hypergeometric tests, and a repertoire-size bias correction was applied to TCR pairs. To estimate false discovery rates, a later analysis permuted the HLA or CMV assignments 20 times. In a later analysis, co-occurring TCRs were grouped using DBSCAN, and TCRdist sequence similarity was added for clustering within HLA-allele-positive subsets. Co-occurrence clustering excluded repertoires with fewer than 30,000 or more than 120,000 public chains, plus five with anomalous nucleotide sharing. Sourced from immuneACCESS, this table was stored by TCRdb with only in-frame sequences that have V and J called. A share of the clones is absent; for the studies checked, an unresolved V gene accounts for under half, and the remainder has no known explanation. V, J and clone size are taken as reported in that table, and D and trimming were inferred from the DNA itself. In all, the sample holds over 30,000 clones, and about nine tenths of those were seen once. The leading ten clones occupy over 9.5% of the sample.

V loses 6 bases, J loses 3 bases, and the germline ends lie 14 bases apart. From the germline V gene (reference sequence), CDR1 is LNHDA and CDR2 is SQIVND. Taken from cysteine to phenylalanine, the CDR3 has 15 residues. The CDR3 DNA has 45 bases and is translated from base 1. The cohort was made up of 666 healthy bone marrow donors. Cohort members were all nominally healthy when sampled, although unrecorded immune exposures were likely present. The donor was CMV seropositive and was included in the group of 250 to 350 seropositive cohort members. Every donor gave a peripheral blood sample, and the peripheral blood mononuclear cells from that sample were used for TCR beta sequencing. The Qiagen DNeasy Blood Extraction Kit was used to extract genomic DNA from the blood cell samples.

The receptor was derived from a woman in her forties in good health and CMV-seropositive. Sequencing used PBMCs. The sequence links TRBV19 to TRBJ1-4; TRBD1 might be the D gene, on 6 matching bases. The CDR3 reads CASRTPGQPNEKLFF. The nucleotide sequence reads as follows: TGTGCCAGTAGAACGCCGGGACAACCTAATGAAAAACTGTTTTTT.